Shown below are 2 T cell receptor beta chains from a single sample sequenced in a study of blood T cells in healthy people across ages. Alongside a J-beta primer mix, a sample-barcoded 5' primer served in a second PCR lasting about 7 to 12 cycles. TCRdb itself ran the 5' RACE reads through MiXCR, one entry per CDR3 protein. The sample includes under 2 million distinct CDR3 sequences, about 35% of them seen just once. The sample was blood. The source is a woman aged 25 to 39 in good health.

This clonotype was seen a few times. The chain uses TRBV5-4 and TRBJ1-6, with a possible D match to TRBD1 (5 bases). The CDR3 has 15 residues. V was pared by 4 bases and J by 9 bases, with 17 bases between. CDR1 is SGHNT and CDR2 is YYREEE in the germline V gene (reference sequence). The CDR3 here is CASSTDRDLGSPLHF. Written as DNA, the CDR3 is TGTGCCAGCAGCACCGACCGGGACTTGGGTTCACCCCTCCACTTT.

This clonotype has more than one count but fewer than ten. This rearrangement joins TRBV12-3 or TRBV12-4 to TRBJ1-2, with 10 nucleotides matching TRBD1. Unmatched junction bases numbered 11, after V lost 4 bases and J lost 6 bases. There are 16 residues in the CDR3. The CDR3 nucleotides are TGTGCCAGCAGTTCGATCTTTCGGACAGGGGGAGATGGCTACACCTTC. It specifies CASSSIFRTGGDGYTF.